The entry that follows covers one T cell receptor (beta chain) sequence. Its antigen remains unknown. CDR3 length: 14 residues. Germline trimming cut 3 bases from V and 1 base from J; bases unmatched to any gene: 6. The V gene's germline CDR1 is DFQATT and CDR2 SNEGSKA (reference sequence). The data stem from a study of CD8+CD57+ T cells in acquired aplastic anemia. Study-level background: Sorted cells (CD4+ and CD8+) yielded DNA amounts that averaged about 3.1 ug. Healthy donor CD4+ cell samples had a mean of approximately 10 million reads.

Researchers used genomic DNA as the template to profile TCR beta VDJ and CDR3. Using its own MiXCR run on the reads, TCRdb lists one record per CDR3 protein. The data hold about 81,000 distinct CDR3 sequences, with approximately 46% observed a single time. The study's findings and limits: For CD8+ Simpson's diversity, patients and controls showed no significant difference. Patients had roughly 31 CD8+ CDR3 sequences in common with controls (the shared set).

The sequence was obtained from a human donor in good health, serving as a control. V is TRBV20-1 and J is TRBJ2-7; 7 bases match TRBD1. What was sequenced was sorted CD4+, CD8+, or CD8+CD57+ T cells (not recorded which) from PBMCs. CDR3 bases: TGCAGTGCTAGTCTCCCAGGGGGATCCTACGAGCAGTACTTC. Its protein product is CSASLPGGSYEQYF.